These 6 T cell receptor beta chains originate from one sample sequenced in a study of T cells in Graves' hyperthyroidism and ophthalmopathy. RNA transcripts gave rise to amplified TCR beta CDR3 regions. The TCR CDR3 first-round RT-PCR relied on the HTBI primer set. A single record per CDR3 protein comes from TCRdb applying MiXCR to the multiplex PCR reads. The sample carries around 280,000 distinct CDR3 sequences, about an eighth recorded once. Sequences were obtained from blood. The receptor source for this set is a woman under 40 with Graves' hyperthyroidism that later progressed to Graves' ophthalmopathy.

This clonotype was observed many times. The chain is built from TRBV28 and TRBJ2-2; TRBD2 aligns across 13 bases. With V trimmed by 6 bases and J by 10 bases, 8 bases remained unmatched. Germline assignment: CDR1 MDHEN and CDR2 SYDVKM. CDR3 length: 15 amino acids. The CDR3 loop is CASRSGTSGAQELFF. The CDR3 DNA follows: TGTGCCAGCAGATCGGGGACTAGCGGGGCCCAGGAGCTGTTTTTT.

This clonotype has at least ten counts. The chain combines TRBV2 with TRBJ1-2; no firm D call. The V gene's germline CDR1 is SNHLY and CDR2 FYNNEI. The V end was cut by 7 bases, the J end by 4 bases, with 25 bases between. This CDR3 is built from 17 residues. The CDR3 protein is CASKRLHVLSIVYGYTF. The DNA of the CDR3 is TGTGCCAGCAAACGGCTCCATGTACTCTCGATTGTCTATGGCTACACCTTC.

This clonotype was picked up many times. The chain has TRBV20-1 and TRBJ2-3; D remains unclear. Germline assignment: CDR1 DFQATT and CDR2 SNEGSKA (reference sequence). The CDR3 totals 15 residues. V lost 2 bases and J lost 2, with 14 bases in between. In DNA form, the CDR3 reads TGCAGTGCTAGAAAAAGGCGTCGGATCACAGATACGCAGTATTTT. This codes for CSARKRRRITDTQYF.

The chain combines TRBV7-9 with TRBJ2-2; D call uncertain. V was clipped by 7 bases and J by 0 bases, with 6 bases between them. There are 13 residues in the CDR3. Germline CDR1 reads SEHNR; CDR2 reads FQNEAQ (reference sequence). CDR3 sequence (DNA): TGTGCCAGCACTCTAGCGAACACCGGGGAGCTGTTTTTT. It is translated as CASTLANTGELFF.

The chain couples TRBV10-3 to TRBJ1-1; the match to TRBD1 covers 9 bases. The V gene's germline CDR1 is ENHRY and CDR2 SYGVKD. CDR3 length equals 18 residues. Trimming removed 3 bases from V and 3 bases from J; junction bases left unmatched: 14. CDR3 amino acids: CAISERPGTGRGDTEAFF. CDR3 bases: TGTGCCATCAGTGAACGGCCGGGGACAGGGAGGGGAGACACTGAAGCTTTCTTT.

This clonotype has a count of ten or more. The rearrangement joins TRBV20-1 to TRBJ2-1; TRBD2 is a possible D gene (6 bases). Germline CDR1 is DFQATT and CDR2 is SNEGSKA (reference sequence). V was clipped by 3 bases and J by 6 bases, with 18 bases between them. This CDR3 contains 15 residues. CDR3 protein: CSARGREKVVNEQFF. CDR3 DNA: TGCAGTGCTAGGGGCCGGGAGAAGGTGGTCAATGAGCAGTTCTTC.